This T cell receptor (beta chain) was observed in a study of T cells in Graves' hyperthyroidism and ophthalmopathy. Clinicians diagnosed patients from clinical symptoms, serum thyroxine and TRAb, thyroid ultrasound and orbital computed tomography. There were TCR beta CDR3 regions amplified from RNA transcripts. In the first-round RT-PCR of the TCR CDR3, the HTBI primer set was used. TCRdb used MiXCR to reprocess the multiplex PCR reads, holding one entry per CDR3 protein. This sample has approximately 690,000 distinct CDR3 sequences; roughly 20% occur once, and the top ten carry under 35%. Germline CDR1 MNHEY, CDR2 SVGAGI. V gave up 4 bases and J gave up 5 bases; unmatched junction bases: 6. The CDR3 length is 15 residues.

Material for sequencing was blood. The chain uses TRBV6-5 and TRBJ2-2; TRBD1 aligns across 8 bases. The clonotype was recovered from a man younger than 45 with Graves' ophthalmopathy. DNA for the CDR3: TGTGCCAGCAGTTCGACTCACAGGGGGACCGGGGAGCTGTTTTTT. It specifies CASSSTHRGTGELFF.